The clone carrying this T cell receptor beta chain was observed at least ten times. The antigen is unknown. The data belong to a study of identical twins. Regarding the study as a whole: Twin-shared out-of-frame alpha sequences showed excess low generation probability. Weaker excess twin sharing was seen among beta out-of-frame sequences.

V was trimmed by 2 bases and J by 7 bases, leaving 18 bases between them. The CDR3 is 15 residues long. Germline V gene data show CDR1 as LGHNA and CDR2 as YNFKEQ. With template switching, a universal primer site was added, and the cDNA carried unique molecular identifiers. Via MiXCR, TCRdb re-called the 5' RACE reads, giving one row per CDR3 protein. The sample includes roughly 1.6 million distinct CDR3 sequences, 25% to 35% seen only once; the top ten take 0.25% to 0.3%. Sequencing input: cord blood. The rearrangement uses TRBV4-2 and TRBJ2-7; maybe TRBD1 (6 bases). The clonotype originates from a newborn girl in good health. The DNA of the CDR3 is TGTGCCAGCAGCCAATTCAGCCAGGGGATGGGTGAGCAGTACTTC. This encodes CASSQFSQGMGEQYF.